These 32 T cell receptor beta chains originate from one sample sequenced in a study of shared clonotypes between healthy human individuals (dated by TCRdb to the early 2020s). CD8 naive samples were obtained by positive selection for CCR7 among CD45RO-negative cells, yielding a CD45RA+CCR7+ population from which TemRA cells were excluded. Libraries were constructed by the immunoSEQ multiplex PCR assay. Here the immuneACCESS table is served through TCRdb, limited to in-frame sequences with V and J called. Missing clones are a known gap in these copies; in checked studies unresolved V genes cover under half, and the rest lacks a known reason. The sample table contains some 1,900,000 clones; only one count was recorded for about 95% of them. Around 1% of the sample lies in the top ten. Material: naive CD8+ T cells sorted from blood. The cell subset or site label corresponds to: CD45RA+CCR7+. These receptors were taken from a man aged 18 to 29 in good health.

V is TRBV7-3 and J is TRBJ2-5, with 11 bases identical to TRBD2. CDR1 SGHTA and CDR2 FQGTGA come from the germline V gene. This CDR3 spans 15 amino acids. V dropped 5 bases and J dropped 4; count of bases not matched to a gene: 6. The CDR3 DNA reads as TGTGCCAGCAGCGGGGCAGGACTAGCGGGAGAGACCCAGTACTTC. This sequence encodes CASSGAGLAGETQYF.

In its sample, this clone was seen once. This sequence joins TRBV6-1 and TRBJ1-1; 11 bases are shared with TRBD1. V lost 4 bases to trimming and J lost 0 bases; unmatched junction nucleotides: 4. The CDR3 has 16 residues. Germline V gene data show CDR1 as MNHNS and CDR2 as SASEGT. CDR3 protein: CASSAGTGGLNTEAFF. The CDR3 bases are TGTGCCAGCAGTGCTGGGACAGGGGGATTGAACACTGAAGCTTTCTTT.

The chain joins TRBV4-1 to TRBJ2-1; 9 nucleotides line up with TRBD1. The CDR3 extends over 15 amino acids. The J segment lost 9 bases and the V segment lost 0 bases, leaving 6 bases of the junction unmatched. Germline CDR1 reads MGHRA; CDR2 reads YSYEKL. CDR3 in amino acids: CASSQDTGTGTEQFF. Here the CDR3 DNA reads TGCGCCAGCAGCCAAGATACTGGGACAGGGACTGAGCAGTTCTTC.

Note on this clone: This CDR3 is also generated by other DNA sequences in the sample. The V call is TRBV11-2, the J call TRBJ2-7, with D possibly being TRBD1 (6 bases). The CDR3 is 13 amino acids. Trimming removed 0 bases at V and 3 bases at J, with 6 bases between. Germline CDR1 is SGHAT and CDR2 is FQNNGV. CDR3 protein: CASSLETGYEQYF. CDR3 coding DNA: TGTGCCAGCAGCTTAGAGACAGGCTACGAGCAGTACTTC.

This rearrangement joins TRBV4-1 to TRBJ1-2, with a tentative D call TRBD1 (6 bases). Looked up from germline, CDR1 is MGHRA and CDR2 is YSYEKL. CDR3 size: 14 residues. V was cut by 0 bases and J by 8 bases, with 13 bases left in between. The DNA for the CDR3 is TGCGCCAGCAGCCAAGATGCAGGGGCAGAGGGCTACACCTTC. The encoded protein is CASSQDAGAEGYTF.

The table lists this clone with a count of one. The chain uses TRBV13 and TRBJ2-1; 7 bases map to TRBD2. The CDR3 contains 15 residues. Trimming took 5 bases from V and 2 from J; bases not matched to a gene: 6. Germline CDR1 and CDR2: PRHDT and FYEKMQ (reference sequence). The chain's CDR3 is CASSGPRGAYNEQFF. Written as DNA, the CDR3 is TGTGCCAGCAGCGGTCCCCGGGGGGCCTACAATGAGCAGTTCTTC.

The V and J genes are TRBV4-1 and TRBJ2-7, with D perhaps matching TRBD2 (5 bases). V lost 3 bases and J 2 bases, leaving 14 bases between the germline ends. The CDR3 is made up of 15 amino acids. CDR1 is MGHRA and CDR2 is YSYEKL in the germline V gene. CDR3 bases: TGCGCCAGCAGCCACAAGATCGACGGGGCCTACGAGCAGTACTTC. Its translation: CASSHKIDGAYEQYF.

V and J are TRBV27 and TRBJ2-7; D is perhaps TRBD1 (6 bases). Per the germline V gene, CDR1 is MNHEY and CDR2 is SMNVEV (reference sequence). This CDR3 has 14 residues. V gave up 8 bases and J gave up 1 base, with 15 bases separating them. The CDR3 loop reads CASARGGPSYEQYF. The DNA for the CDR3 is TGTGCCAGCGCCCGTGGGGGCCCGTCCTACGAGCAGTACTTC.

The DNA for the CDR3 is TGTGCCAGTAGCCCAAGGACAGGGTTACCCTACGAGCAGTACTTC. This encodes CASSPRTGLPYEQYF. The chain joins TRBV19 to TRBJ2-7, with 8 bases fitting TRBD1. This CDR3 comprises 15 residues. J lost 2 bases, V lost 6 bases, and 9 bases had no gene match. The germline CDR1 and CDR2 sequences are LNHDA and SQIVND (reference sequence). The variable domain in full, completed from reference TRBV19 and TRBJ2-7, reads DGGITQSPKYLFRKEGQNVTLSCEQNLNHDAMYWYRQDPGQGLRLIYYSQIVNDFQKGDIAEGYSVSREKKESFPLTVTSAQKNPTAFYLCASSPRTGLPYEQYFGPGTRLTVT.

The V and J genes are TRBV13 and TRBJ1-2, with D possibly being TRBD1 (6 bases). V lost 5 bases and J lost 7, with 17 bases in between. The CDR3 runs to 14 residues. Germline-derived CDR1 and CDR2 are PRHDT and FYEKMQ (reference sequence). The CDR3: CASSVGRTDTGYTF. CDR3 sequence (DNA): TGTGCCAGCAGCGTCGGACGGACAGATACTGGCTACACCTTC.

The rearrangement links TRBV27 to TRBJ2-2, with unresolved D. Deletions cut 7 bases from V and 3 bases from J, with 9 bases between. From germline, CDR1 is MNHEY and CDR2 SMNVEV (reference sequence). This CDR3 comprises 13 residues. The CDR3 DNA reads TGTGCCAGCACCGGCCCGGACACCGGGGAGCTGTTTTTT. Translation: CASTGPDTGELFF.

This chain uses TRBV27 with TRBJ2-2; a possible D gene is TRBD2 (7 bases). This CDR3 region has 18 residues. Trimming removed 3 bases from V and 5 bases from J, with 22 bases in between. CDR1 is MNHEY, CDR2 SMNVEV, per germline (reference sequence). The CDR3 DNA is TGTGCCAGCAGTTTGGGGGCCCCTAGGACTAGGAAAACCGGGGAGCTGTTTTTT. It translates to CASSLGAPRTRKTGELFF.

On this clone: Other DNA sequences from this sample encode an identical CDR3 as well. CDR3 coding DNA: TGTGCCAGCAGCTTGGCTTTGTACGAGCAGTACTTC. This sequence encodes CASSLALYEQYF. V is TRBV7-9 and J is TRBJ2-7; D gene uncertain. The CDR3 sequence is 12 residues long. V lost 3 bases and J 4 bases, leaving 7 bases between the germline ends. The germline V gene has CDR1 SEHNR and CDR2 FQNEAQ (reference sequence).

The CDR3 spells CASSLDSASNQPQHF. The CDR3 nucleotides read TGTGCCAGCAGCTTGGACTCTGCCAGCAATCAGCCCCAGCATTTT. The rearrangement links TRBV5-5 to TRBJ1-5; no clear D. Germline-derived CDR1 and CDR2 are SGHKS and YYEKEE (reference sequence). The V and J ends lost 0 bases and 1 base respectively, with 8 bases between them. There are 15 residues in the CDR3.

The chain combines TRBV4-2 with TRBJ2-5, with 8 positions matching TRBD1. CDR3 length: 14 residues. The V segment lost 2 bases and the J segment 5 bases; nucleotides outside the gene matches: 4. CDR1 is LGHNA, CDR2 YNFKEQ, per germline. Here the CDR3 DNA reads TGTGCCAGCAGCCAAACGACAGGGGCTGAGACCCAGTACTTC. It specifies CASSQTTGAETQYF.

The rearrangement joins TRBV4-3 to TRBJ1-3, with D unresolved. Germline lookup yields CDR1 LGHNA and CDR2 YSLEER. The CDR3 spans 19 residues. The V gene lost 0 bases and the J gene lost 0 bases, with 18 bases spanning the gap. The CDR3 reads CASSQEASPRPFSGNTIYF. CDR3 nucleotide sequence: TGCGCCAGCAGCCAAGAGGCGAGCCCCAGGCCCTTCTCTGGAAACACCATATATTTT.

V is TRBV4-1 and J is TRBJ2-7; D is uncertain. The CDR3 has 15 residues. V lost 0 bases and J 0 bases, leaving 9 bases between the germline ends. Germline CDR1 and CDR2: MGHRA and YSYEKL. This CDR3 reads CASSQETLSSYEQYF. The DNA for the CDR3 is TGCGCCAGCAGCCAAGAAACACTATCCTCCTACGAGCAGTACTTC.

The V gene is TRBV5-1, the J gene TRBJ2-3; TRBD1 might be the D (5 bases). The CDR3 is 16 residues long. Germline CDR1 reads SGHRS; CDR2 reads YFSETQ. V was shortened by 0 bases and J by 4 bases, with 15 bases between the two germline ends. The DNA for the CDR3 is TGCGCCAGCAGCTTGGAGAATGGGCAGGGCGCAGATACGCAGTATTTT. It codes for CASSLENGQGADTQYF.

The V call is TRBV4-3, the J call TRBJ2-3; the match to TRBD2 covers 8 bases. Trimming at V came to 0 bases and at J to 1 base, leaving 12 bases not matched to a gene. This CDR3 is 19 amino acids long. Germline loops: CDR1 LGHNA, CDR2 YSLEER. CDR3: CASSQDLMREVWGTDTQYF. The CDR3 nucleotides are TGCGCCAGCAGCCAAGATCTGATGCGGGAGGTGTGGGGCACAGATACGCAGTATTTT.

This chain links TRBV14 with TRBJ1-2, with D possibly TRBD1 on 5 matching bases. The CDR3 has 16 amino acids. V was trimmed by 5 bases and J by 4 bases, leaving 20 bases between them. Germline lookup yields CDR1 SGHDN and CDR2 FVKESK. The DNA for the CDR3 is TGTGCCAGCAGCGGAGTCCCCGCGGGGGTTGGCTATGGCTACACCTTC. Translating gives CASSGVPAGVGYGYTF.

The rearrangement links TRBV19 to TRBJ1-1; D perhaps matches TRBD1 (5 bases). The CDR3 has 16 residues. Between the trimmed V and J ends, which lost 7 bases and 3 bases, there was a span of 21 bases. Looked up from germline, CDR1 is LNHDA and CDR2 is SQIVND (reference sequence). CDR3 sequence (DNA): TGTGCCAGTACCCTGGGGACTCTTTTAGGGGACACTGAAGCTTTCTTT. Translated: CASTLGTLLGDTEAFF.

This chain connects TRBV5-6 to TRBJ2-5; 11 positions agree with TRBD2. The CDR3 covers 17 residues. CDR1 is SGHDT, CDR2 YYEEEE, per germline. Trimming removed 2 bases from V and 5 bases from J; junction bases left unmatched: 11. CDR3 sequence reads: CASSFPNSGRAGETQYF. The CDR3 DNA reads as TGTGCCAGCAGCTTCCCTAATAGCGGGAGGGCCGGGGAGACCCAGTACTTC.

This clone was found a few times. The rearrangement uses TRBV19 and TRBJ2-1, with 12 bases matching TRBD2. CDR1 is LNHDA and CDR2 is SQIVND in the germline V gene (reference sequence). J was trimmed by 9 bases and V by 1 base; bases with no gene match: 4. This CDR3 comprises 15 residues. The CDR3 sequence is CASSIGLAGGIEQFF. CDR3 DNA sequence: TGTGCCAGTAGTATAGGCCTAGCGGGGGGGATTGAGCAGTTCTTC.

The CDR3 region has the DNA TGTGCCAGCAGTAGTGGGCGGGGGTTTGTTGAGAATGAGCAGTTCTTC. This codes for CASSSGRGFVENEQFF. This chain joins TRBV6-6 and TRBJ2-1; TRBD2 aligns across 7 bases. V was pared by 5 bases and J by 7 bases, with 14 bases of the junction left unmatched. This CDR3 has 16 amino acids. Per the germline V gene, CDR1 is MNHNY and CDR2 is SVGAGI (reference sequence).

The chain has TRBV11-2 and TRBJ2-7; D is unresolved. The CDR3 consists of 17 residues. V lost 0 bases to trimming and J lost 6 bases, with 21 bases between them. The germline V gene encodes CDR1 SGHAT and CDR2 FQNNGV. Written as DNA, the CDR3 is TGTGCCAGCAGCTTAGATGAGGTCGCTTTGTATTTCCGCGAGCAGTACTTC. As protein: CASSLDEVALYFREQYF.

The chain couples TRBV10-3 to TRBJ2-2, with D possibly matching TRBD1 (6 bases). Germline V lookup: CDR1 ENHRY, CDR2 SYGVKD. The CDR3 is 16 amino acids. V was shortened by 6 bases and J by 6 bases, with 20 bases between the two germline ends. CDR3 DNA sequence: TGTGCCATCAGGGGTGGACAGTGGGGGCTGGCCGGGGAGCTGTTTTTT. It translates to CAIRGGQWGLAGELFF.

The CDR3 sequence is CASSLLQGGGDTQYF. In nucleotides, the CDR3 is TGTGCCAGCAGTCTTTTACAGGGCGGCGGGGATACGCAGTATTTT. This chain uses TRBV28 with TRBJ2-3; a weak D match, TRBD1 (6 bases). In germline, CDR1 is MDHEN, CDR2 SYDVKM. V lost 5 bases to trimming and J lost 6 bases, with 18 bases between them. The CDR3 runs to 15 residues.

This clone was recorded once. At one end the junction does not follow the germline gene, possibly because of a read error. V and J are TRBV2 and TRBJ1-2, with D unresolved. Germline V CDR1 and CDR2: SNHLY, FYNNEI. The CDR3 runs 14 residues. DNA for the CDR3: TGTGCCAGCAGAGAAGACCCAGCTAACTATGGCTACACCTTC. This gives the protein CASREDPANYGYTF.

The gene calls are TRBV11-1 and TRBJ2-3; D is perhaps TRBD2 (5 bases). CDR3 length: 13 residues. From germline, CDR1 is SGHAT and CDR2 FQDESV (reference sequence). V gave up 3 bases and J gave up 7 bases, with 11 bases separating them. CDR3 nucleotide sequence: TGTGCCAGCAGCTTTGGACTCGATCATACGCAGTATTTT. It translates to CASSFGLDHTQYF. Full variable domain (rest looked up from reference TRBV11-1 and TRBJ2-3): EAEVAQSPRYKITEKSQAVAFWCDPISGHATLYWYRQILGQGPELLVQFQDESVVDDSQLPKDRFSAERLKGVDSTLKIQPAELGDSAMYLCASSFGLDHTQYFGPGTRLTVL.

This rearrangement joins TRBV4-3 to TRBJ1-1, with D perhaps matching TRBD1 (6 bases). The germline CDR1 and CDR2 sequences are LGHNA and YSLEER. The germline V and J ends were trimmed by 0 bases and 1 base, with 18 bases remaining between them. The CDR3 is 18 amino acids. CDR3 nucleotide sequence: TGCGCCAGCAGCCAAGATCGCCAGGGGTCCCTCGAGAACACTGAAGCTTTCTTT. Its translation is CASSQDRQGSLENTEAFF.

The chain links TRBV5-4 to TRBJ2-5; D is undetermined. Germline V gene lookup returns CDR1 SGHNT and CDR2 YYREEE (reference sequence). V gave up 0 bases and J gave up 2 bases, with 5 bases separating them. The CDR3 length is 13 residues. The CDR3 loop reads CASSLDEQETQYF. In DNA form, the CDR3 reads TGTGCCAGCAGCTTGGATGAACAAGAGACCCAGTACTTC.

The V and J genes are TRBV5-6 and TRBJ2-7; D remains ambiguous. Germline-derived CDR1 and CDR2 are SGHDT and YYEEEE. The CDR3 runs to 13 residues. V lost 0 bases and J lost 5, with 9 bases in between. The CDR3 reads CASSLEVADEQYF. In DNA, the CDR3 is TGTGCCAGCAGCTTGGAAGTTGCGGACGAGCAGTACTTC.